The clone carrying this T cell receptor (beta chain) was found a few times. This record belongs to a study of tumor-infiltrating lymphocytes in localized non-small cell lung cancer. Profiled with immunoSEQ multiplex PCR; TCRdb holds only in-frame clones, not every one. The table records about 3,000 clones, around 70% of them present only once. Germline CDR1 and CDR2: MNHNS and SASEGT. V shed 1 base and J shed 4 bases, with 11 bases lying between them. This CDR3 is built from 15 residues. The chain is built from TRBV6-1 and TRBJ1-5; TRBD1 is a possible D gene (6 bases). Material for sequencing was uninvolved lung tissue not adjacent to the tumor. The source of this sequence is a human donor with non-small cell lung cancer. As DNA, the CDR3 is TGTGCCAGCAGTGAAGGCAGGGGTCCGAATCAGCCCCAGCATTTT. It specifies CASSEGRGPNQPQHF.